Ten or more counts support the clone carrying this T cell receptor (beta chain). Amplified TCR beta CDR3 regions derived from RNA transcripts. Carried out on the TCR CDR3, a first-round RT-PCR used the HTBI primer set. TCRdb recomputed calls from the multiplex PCR reads with MiXCR, one row per CDR3 protein. This table holds over 550,000 distinct CDR3 sequences, over 15% found once. Germline assignment: CDR1 MNHNS and CDR2 SASEGT. The CDR3 runs 15 residues. The V gene end was trimmed by 5 bases and the J gene end by 2 bases; junction bases not matched to a gene: 9. On the basis of clinical symptoms, serum thyroxine and TRAb, thyroid ultrasound and orbital computed tomography, diagnoses were made. These data come from a study of T cells in Graves' hyperthyroidism and ophthalmopathy.

The sample consisted of blood. This chain links TRBV6-1 with TRBJ2-7; 7 bases map to TRBD1. The source is a woman aged 18-29 years with Graves' hyperthyroidism. The CDR3 spells CASSPGTAKTYEQYF. CDR3 nucleotide sequence: TGTGCCAGCAGTCCAGGGACAGCTAAGACCTACGAGCAGTACTTC.